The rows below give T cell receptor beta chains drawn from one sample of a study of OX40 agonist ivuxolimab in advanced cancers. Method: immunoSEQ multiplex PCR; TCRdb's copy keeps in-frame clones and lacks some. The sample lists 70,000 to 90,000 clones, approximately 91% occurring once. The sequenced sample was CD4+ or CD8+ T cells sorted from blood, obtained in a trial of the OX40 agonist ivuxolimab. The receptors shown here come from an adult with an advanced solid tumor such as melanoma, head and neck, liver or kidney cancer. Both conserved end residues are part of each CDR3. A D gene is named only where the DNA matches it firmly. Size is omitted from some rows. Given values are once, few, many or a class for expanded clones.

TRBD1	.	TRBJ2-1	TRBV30	TGTGCCTGGAGTGTAATGGACAGGGCGAAGTTCTTC	CAWSVMDRAKFF
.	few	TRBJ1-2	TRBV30	TGTGCCTGGAGTTGGGGCTATGGCTACACCTTC	CAWSWGYGYTF
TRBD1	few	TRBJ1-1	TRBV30	TGTGCCTGGAGGATACAGGGGGCGGGAACTGAAGCTTTCTTT	CAWRIQGAGTEAFF
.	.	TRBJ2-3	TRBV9	TGTGCCAGCAGCGCATTCACAGATACGCAGTATTTT	CASSAFTDTQYF
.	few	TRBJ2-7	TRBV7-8	TGTGCCAGCAGCTTAGGAGAGGAGCAGTACTTC	CASSLGEEQYF
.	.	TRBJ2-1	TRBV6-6	TGTGCCAGCAGTTACATGGGGGGAATCTACAATGAGCAGTTCTTC	CASSYMGGIYNEQFF
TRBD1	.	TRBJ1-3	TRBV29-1	TGCAGCGTTGAAACCGACGACAGGGCTGGAAACACCATATATTTT	CSVETDDRAGNTIYF
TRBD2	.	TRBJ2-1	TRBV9	TGTGCCAGCAGCGTAGGGGCCCGACTAGCGTATGAGCAGTTCTTC	CASSVGARLAYEQFF
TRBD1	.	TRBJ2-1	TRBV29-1	TGCAGCGGGGGACAGAGCTCCTACAATGAGCAGTTCTTC	CSGGQSSYNEQFF
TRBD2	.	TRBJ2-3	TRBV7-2	TGTGCCAGCAGCCCAACTAGCGGGAGTGCAGATACGCAGTATTTT	CASSPTSGSADTQYF
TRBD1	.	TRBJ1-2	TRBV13	TGTGCCAGCACCCGGGACAGGGGAAGCTATGGCTACACCTTC	CASTRDRGSYGYTF